This T cell receptor (beta chain) was retrieved from a study of T cells in Graves' hyperthyroidism and ophthalmopathy. As for the study in general: At initial diagnosis, before any treatment had begun, peripheral blood was obtained. The study, taken as a whole, reports: In blood, most of the thyroid clonotypes expanded above 0.001 were also present. A model of 13 V-J pairs discriminated ophthalmopathy from stable hyperthyroidism.

RNA transcripts provided the source from which TCR beta CDR3 regions were amplified. The HTBI primer set was used in a first-round RT-PCR of the TCR CDR3. MiXCR, applied by TCRdb to the multiplex PCR reads, yields one record per CDR3 protein. The table lists under 500,000 distinct CDR3 sequences, around 15% of them singletons, with 28% in the top ten. Worth noting for this clonotype: Its specificity is not known.

With 1 base removed from V and 8 bases from J, the gap between germline ends came to 21 bases. CDR1 and CDR2 from the germline V gene are SGHVS and FQNEAQ. CDR3 length equals 17 residues. Sample: blood. This chain connects TRBV7-8 to TRBJ2-1, with no clear D. This sequence was found in a man aged 45 to 65 with Graves' ophthalmopathy. In nucleotides, the CDR3 is TGTGCCAGCAGCTTAGAGGTCGGGCCCCGAAACACCCATGAGCAGTTCTTC. Its protein product is CASSLEVGPRNTHEQFF.